The 15 T cell receptor beta chains in this list originate from one sample, sequenced in a study of identical twins. MiXCR, applied by TCRdb to the 5' RACE reads, yields one record per CDR3 protein. The sample holds under 900,000 distinct CDR3 sequences, about 12% seen once. The sample was also reused in another study, on yellow fever vaccine responses in identical twins.

Sample: PBMCs. These receptors were obtained from a woman younger than 35 in good health.

This clonotype has more than one count but fewer than ten. The chain employs TRBV5-6 and TRBJ2-2; D ambiguous. Per the germline V gene, CDR1 is SGHDT and CDR2 is YYEEEE. Trimming removed 0 bases at V and 8 bases at J, with 14 bases between. This CDR3 is built from 15 residues. The CDR3 DNA is TGTGCCAGCAGCTTGGAGAGGATTCAAGCAGGGGAGCTGTTTTTT. Protein sequence: CASSLERIQAGELFF.

This clonotype came up a few times. This chain uses TRBV7-9 with TRBJ1-1; D gene uncertain. Trimming left V 6 bases short and J 5 bases short, with 16 bases between. Germline values: CDR1 SEHNR, CDR2 FQNEAQ (reference sequence). This CDR3 has 14 residues. The CDR3 protein is CASRAFLGETEAFF. Here the CDR3 DNA reads TGTGCCAGCAGGGCCTTTCTCGGGGAGACTGAAGCTTTCTTT.

The genes are TRBV28 and TRBJ1-6, with D unclear. This CDR3 has 13 amino acids. CDR1 and CDR2 from the germline V gene are MDHEN and SYDVKM. Trimming left V 1 base short and J 9 bases short, with 7 bases between. CDR3 sequence: CASSLSTVSPLHF. The CDR3 bases are TGTGCCAGCAGTTTATCTACGGTTTCACCCCTCCACTTT.

This clonotype came up a few times. This chain uses TRBV6-2 or TRBV6-3 with TRBJ2-1; 9 bases agree with TRBD1. CDR1 and CDR2 (germline): MNHEY, SVGEGT. This CDR3 is 16 amino acids long. V was pared by 5 bases and J by 4 bases, with 9 bases of the junction left unmatched. The CDR3 is CASSNPRDRDYNEQFF. The CDR3 DNA reads as TGTGCCAGCAGTAACCCCCGGGACAGGGATTACAATGAGCAGTTCTTC.

This clonotype was seen repeatedly, ten times or more. This chain connects TRBV12-3 or TRBV12-4 to TRBJ1-5; 7 positions match TRBD1. This CDR3 has 14 residues. The J segment lost 6 bases and the V segment lost 5 bases, leaving 7 bases of the junction unmatched. CDR3 in amino acids: CASSKTGKGQPQHF. The CDR3 DNA reads TGTGCCAGCAGTAAGACAGGGAAAGGTCAGCCCCAGCATTTT.

In this sample, this clonotype turned up a few times. The rearrangement uses TRBV7-2 and TRBJ1-1; D is unresolved. Per germline, CDR1 SGHTA and CDR2 FQGNSA. The CDR3 contains 11 residues. V lost 11 bases and J lost 6, with 13 bases in between. The CDR3 region has the DNA TGTGCCTCTTCCCCCGTATCTGAAGCTTTCTTT. This translates into CASSPVSEAFF. Combining the CDR3 with reference TRBV7-2 and TRBJ1-1 gives the whole variable domain GAGVSQSPSNKVTEKGKDVELRCDPISGHTALYWYRQSLGQGLEFLIYFQGNSAPDKSGLPSDRFSAERTGGSVSTLTIQRTQQEDSAVYLCASSPVSEAFFGQGTRLTVV.

In this sample, this clonotype turned up a few times. This chain links TRBV5-6 with TRBJ2-2, with D perhaps being TRBD1 or TRBD2 (5 bases each). CDR3 size: 15 residues. Trimming removed 0 bases at V and 5 bases at J, with 11 bases between. Germline V gives CDR1 SGHDT, CDR2 YYEEEE. The CDR3 spells CASSLGGVVTGELFF. The CDR3 DNA sequence: TGTGCCAGCAGCTTGGGAGGGGTTGTAACCGGGGAGCTGTTTTTT.

This clonotype was detected only once. This chain connects TRBV4-1 to TRBJ2-5, with 11 bases that match TRBD2. V lost 3 bases to trimming and J lost 0 bases; unmatched junction nucleotides: 3. The germline V gene encodes CDR1 MGHRA and CDR2 YSYEKL. The CDR3 has 16 residues. The CDR3 here is CASSHRTSGYQETQYF. The CDR3 DNA is TGCGCCAGCAGCCACCGGACTAGCGGGTACCAAGAGACCCAGTACTTC.

The V gene is TRBV20-1, the J gene TRBJ2-1, with 11 bases identical to TRBD2. This CDR3 contains 17 residues. The V and J ends lost 7 bases and 7 bases, in that order; junction bases with no gene match: 18. The germline V gene encodes CDR1 DFQATT and CDR2 SNEGSKA (reference sequence). The CDR3 region has the DNA TGCAGTGGGTCATCTGGGACTAGCGGCCGGCGGGGAAATGAGCAGTTCTTC. Protein: CSGSSGTSGRRGNEQFF.

This clonotype was counted only a few times. J is TRBJ2-5 and V is TRBV29-1, with TRBD1 matching over 10 bases. V gave up 5 bases and J gave up 1 base; unmatched junction bases: 13. The CDR3 loop spans 17 amino acids. Germline lookup yields CDR1 SQVTM and CDR2 ANQGSEA. The chain's CDR3 is CSVTPGTGAPLQETQYF. For the CDR3, the DNA is TGCAGCGTTACCCCCGGGACAGGGGCCCCCCTCCAAGAGACCCAGTACTTC.

This clonotype was seen at least ten times. The chain uses TRBV20-1 and TRBJ1-2; D is unresolved. Between the trimmed V and J ends, which lost 7 bases and 0 bases, there was a span of 12 bases. This CDR3 contains 13 residues. Germline-derived CDR1 and CDR2 are DFQATT and SNEGSKA (reference sequence). The CDR3 DNA follows: TGCAGTGTTAGCAGTGAAACTAACTATGGCTACACCTTC. It specifies CSVSSETNYGYTF.

This chain connects TRBV20-1 to TRBJ2-1; D remains unclear. The germline CDR1 and CDR2 sequences are DFQATT and SNEGSKA (reference sequence). This CDR3 has 11 amino acids. The V and J ends lost 3 bases and 7 bases respectively, with 7 bases between them. The chain's CDR3 is CSASQINEQFF. In DNA, the CDR3 is TGCAGTGCTAGCCAGATAAATGAGCAGTTCTTC.

The rearrangement links TRBV29-1 to TRBJ2-1, with TRBD2 identical over 7 bases. The V gene end was trimmed by 3 bases and the J gene end by 8 bases; junction bases not matched to a gene: 7. The germline V gene has CDR1 SQVTM and CDR2 ANQGSEA. This CDR3 is built from 13 residues. The DNA of the CDR3 is TGCAGCGTTGATCTGGGGAGGGTCGATGAGCAGTTCTTC. Its protein is CSVDLGRVDEQFF.

This clonotype appeared a few times. The J gene is TRBJ2-1, the V gene TRBV20-1, with D uncertain. Germline V gene data show CDR1 as DFQATT and CDR2 as SNEGSKA (reference sequence). This CDR3 comprises 14 residues. The V end lost 1 base, the J end lost 8 bases, and 15 bases lay between the germline ends. This CDR3 is CSARAKIYGDEQFF. CDR3 DNA sequence: TGCAGTGCTAGAGCAAAGATCTACGGCGATGAGCAGTTCTTC.

V usage is TRBV6-1 and J usage is TRBJ2-7, with 10 bases lining up with TRBD2. This CDR3 has 15 residues. The trim removed 5 bases at V and 4 bases at J, leaving 8 bases unmatched. In germline, CDR1 is MNHNS, CDR2 SASEGT. The CDR3: CASSPRTSGGYEQYF. For the CDR3, the DNA is TGTGCCAGCAGTCCTCGGACTAGCGGAGGTTACGAGCAGTACTTC.